What follows describes a single T cell receptor (beta chain). Its antigen is undetermined. The CDR3 length is 16 residues. V lost 2 bases, J lost 0 bases, and 11 bases lay in between. This entry is derived from a study of CD8 T cells in ankylosing spondylitis. The study's findings and limits: About 8 highly homologous variants formed a TCR beta motif that appeared characteristic of ankylosing spondylitis blood.

TCRdb reanalysed the 5' RACE reads using MiXCR and keeps one entry per CDR3 protein. The sample has 650,000 to 800,000 distinct CDR3 sequences; around a fifth are singletons. This receptor was obtained from a male donor with ankylosing spondylitis. This sequence joins TRBV12-3 or TRBV12-4 and TRBJ1-3; tentatively, D is TRBD1 (5 bases). Sequenced: blood, either unsorted or a sorted T cell fraction (not recorded which). CDR3 residues: CASSLRRGSSGNTIYF. The CDR3 bases are TGTGCCAGCAGTTTAAGGCGGGGCAGCTCTGGAAACACCATATATTTT.